The 21 T cell receptor beta chains in this list originate from one sample, sequenced in a study of Ad26.COV2.S vaccination and SARS-CoV-2 variants. Sequencing was performed with immunoSEQ multiplex PCR; in TCRdb, only in-frame clones are kept and a portion is missing. The sample gives roughly 420,000 clones, roughly nine tenths of which show up once; 2% to 3% is in the top ten. Sample treatment: around 19 received Ad26.COV2.S at low or high dose, single or two shots; about 5 received placebo; per-sample allocation not given. Samples were taken on day 63 after the first vaccine or placebo injection. The specimen comprised peripheral blood, sampled in a trial of Ad26.COV2.S vaccine versus placebo. The receptor source for this set is a person between 18 and 65 years old who received the Ad26.COV2.S COVID-19 vaccine or a placebo.

V usage is TRBV19 and J usage is TRBJ1-4, with D possibly matching TRBD1 (5 bases). The germline V gene encodes CDR1 LNHDA and CDR2 SQIVND (reference sequence). The CDR3 length is 14 residues. V was cut by 5 bases and J by 5 bases, with 12 bases left in between. CDR3 DNA sequence: TGTGCCAGTAGTGCTCGGGACTTCAATGAAAAACTGTTTTTT. Its protein is CASSARDFNEKLFF. Variable domain in full (rest from reference TRBV19 and TRBJ1-4): DGGITQSPKYLFRKEGQNVTLSCEQNLNHDAMYWYRQDPGQGLRLIYYSQIVNDFQKGDIAEGYSVSREKKESFPLTVTSAQKNPTAFYLCASSARDFNEKLFFGSGTQLSVL.

The rearrangement joins TRBV28 to TRBJ1-2; TRBD1 is a possible D gene (5 bases). Deletions cut 4 bases from V and 8 bases from J, with 20 bases between. In germline, CDR1 is MDHEN, CDR2 SYDVKM. The CDR3 runs to 15 residues. The CDR3 is CASSSLGDLPLGYTF. CDR3 nucleotide sequence: TGTGCCAGCAGTTCGCTCGGGGACCTTCCCCTGGGCTACACCTTC.

On this clone: This sample includes further DNA sequences coding for the same CDR3. The rearrangement joins TRBV18 to TRBJ1-2; D uncertain. The CDR3 totals 12 residues. V shed 3 bases and J shed 8 bases, with 10 bases lying between them. CDR1 is KGHSH, CDR2 LQKENI, per germline. In DNA, the CDR3 is TGTGCCAGCTCACCGCGGACGGGAGGCTACACCTTC. This translates into CASSPRTGGYTF.

This sequence joins TRBV5-1 and TRBJ2-3, with 9 bases matching TRBD1. This CDR3 contains 16 residues. The V gene's germline CDR1 is SGHRS and CDR2 YFSETQ. V trimming: 0 bases; J trimming: 2 bases; junction bases outside the gene matches: 4. This chain's CDR3 is CASSLVGTGPTDTQYF. The CDR3 DNA follows: TGCGCCAGCAGCTTGGTAGGGACAGGGCCCACAGATACGCAGTATTTT.

This chain joins TRBV5-6 and TRBJ2-7; no clear D gene. Germline V gives CDR1 SGHDT, CDR2 YYEEEE. The CDR3 is 14 residues long. Trimming shortened V by 6 bases and J by 1 base, and 14 bases separated the two germline ends. The CDR3, as DNA: TGTGCCAGCACCCCTGCTGGCGGATCCTACGAGCAGTACTTC. This gives the protein CASTPAGGSYEQYF.

The gene calls are TRBV29-1 and TRBJ2-1; 11 bases match TRBD1. Germline CDR1 reads SQVTM; CDR2 reads ANQGSEA. V was pared by 3 bases and J by 4 bases, with 2 bases of the junction left unmatched. The CDR3 is 14 residues long. The CDR3 nucleotides read TGCAGCGTTGAGCGGGACAGGGGGTACAATGAGCAGTTCTTC. Translated: CSVERDRGYNEQFF.

This clone was counted a single time. The V and J genes are TRBV5-1 and TRBJ2-3; perhaps TRBD1 as D (6 bases). V dropped 4 bases and J dropped 0 bases, with 9 bases sitting between them. CDR3 size: 14 residues. Germline lookup yields CDR1 SGHRS and CDR2 YFSETQ. CDR3 sequence: CASSIGQSTDTQYF. In DNA, the CDR3 is TGCGCCAGCAGCATCGGACAGAGCACAGATACGCAGTATTTT.

The chain carries TRBV6-6 and TRBJ1-1; maybe TRBD1 (5 bases). V was pared by 0 bases and J by 7 bases, with 9 bases between. The CDR3 has 13 residues. CDR1 MNHNY and CDR2 SVGAGI come from the germline V gene (reference sequence). CDR3 in amino acids: CASSYSGVHEAFF. The CDR3 bases are TGTGCCAGCAGTTACTCAGGGGTCCATGAAGCTTTCTTT.

This clone has only a few counts. The chain is built from TRBV18 and TRBJ2-7, with 8 bases aligning to TRBD1. CDR3 length: 13 residues. Germline CDR1 reads KGHSH; CDR2 reads LQKENI. The junction had 8 bases not matched to a gene; V was cut back by 6 bases and J by 7 bases. The CDR3 coding sequence is TGTGCCAGCTCCGAAGGACAGGGTGAAGAGCAGTACGTC. Translation gives CASSEGQGEEQYV.

The CDR3 is CASSELQGLGQPQHF. In nucleotides, the CDR3 is TGTGCCAGCTCCGAGCTACAGGGACTAGGGCAGCCCCAGCATTTT. V is TRBV18 and J is TRBJ1-5; tentative D call: TRBD1 (6 bases). Germline V gene lookup returns CDR1 KGHSH and CDR2 LQKENI. Trimming took 6 bases from V and 7 from J, leaving 19 bases between them. CDR3 length equals 15 residues. The whole variable domain, remainder taken from reference TRBV18 and TRBJ1-5, is NAGVMQNPRHLVRRRGQEARLRCSPMKGHSHVYWYRQLPEEGLKFMVYLQKENIIDESGMPKERFSAEFPKEGPSILRIQQVVRGDSAAYFCASSELQGLGQPQHFGDGTRLSIL.

This clone was counted a few times. The chain employs TRBV10-3 and TRBJ1-1, with D possibly being TRBD1 (5 bases). V was cut by 10 bases and J by 5 bases, with 20 bases left in between. CDR1 ENHRY and CDR2 SYGVKD come from the germline V gene. CDR3 size: 14 residues. CDR3 DNA: TGTGCCACCCGACAGCTGACTGGGGGGACTGAAGCTTTCTTT. This encodes CATRQLTGGTEAFF.

The gene calls are TRBV6-2 or TRBV6-3 and TRBJ1-2; the D is unclear. The CDR3 has 12 amino acids. V shed 2 bases and J shed 4 bases, with 5 bases lying between them. The germline gives CDR1 MNHEY, CDR2 SVGEGT. The CDR3 nucleotides are TGTGCCAGCAGTTACAGAATCTATGGCTACACCTTC. It translates to CASSYRIYGYTF.

The chain carries TRBV28 and TRBJ1-1; D uncertain. Germline CDR1 MDHEN, CDR2 SYDVKM. The CDR3 is 10 amino acids. Written as DNA, the CDR3 is TGTGTGGTTCTGAACACTGAAGCTTTCTTT. Translating it yields CVVLNTEAFF.

The V call is TRBV6-5, the J call TRBJ2-1, with D possibly matching TRBD2 (6 bases). The CDR3 spans 15 residues. Trimming removed 3 bases at V and 5 bases at J, with 14 bases between. CDR1 and CDR2 (germline): MNHEY, SVGAGI. CDR3: CASSYRLEGHNEQFF. CDR3 nucleotides: TGTGCCAGCAGTTATAGACTAGAAGGACACAATGAGCAGTTCTTC.

The chain employs TRBV7-2 and TRBJ1-1; D gene ambiguous. V was clipped by 1 base and J by 0 bases, with 9 bases between them. The CDR3 is 15 amino acids. Germline assignment: CDR1 SGHTA and CDR2 FQGNSA. In DNA, the CDR3 is TGTGCCAGCAGCTTAGTTCTCGGAATGAACACTGAAGCTTTCTTT. This gives the protein CASSLVLGMNTEAFF.

The table lists this clone with a count of one. The chain has TRBV9 and TRBJ1-1, with D hard to call. Per germline, CDR1 SGDLS and CDR2 YYNGEE. Between the trimmed V and J ends, which lost 6 bases and 0 bases, there was a span of 6 bases. The CDR3 has 12 amino acids. The CDR3 loop is CASNRVNTEAFF. The CDR3, as DNA: TGTGCCAGCAATCGAGTGAACACTGAAGCTTTCTTT.

The CDR3 coding sequence is TGTGCCTGGAGTTCGACAGATACGCAGTATTTT. Encoded protein: CAWSSTDTQYF. This chain links TRBV30 with TRBJ2-3; no clear D. V was shortened by 2 bases and J by 3 bases, with 3 bases between the two germline ends. This CDR3 is 11 amino acids long. Germline V gene lookup returns CDR1 GTSNPN and CDR2 SVGIG (reference sequence).

The chain couples TRBV9 to TRBJ1-1; D uncertain. The CDR3 is 14 amino acids. Trimming took off 0 bases at V and 2 bases at J, with 8 bases between the two ends. From germline, CDR1 is SGDLS and CDR2 YYNGEE. As DNA, the CDR3 is TGTGCCAGCAGCGTAGCCGGCTTAAACACTGAAGCTTTCTTT. Residues: CASSVAGLNTEAFF.

The V and J genes are TRBV7-8 and TRBJ1-5; D may be TRBD1 (6 bases). Trimming pared 4 bases from V and 11 bases from J, leaving 21 bases between. Germline assignment: CDR1 SGHVS and CDR2 FQNEAQ. The CDR3 has 15 amino acids. CDR3 residues: CASSSPGTRDRAQHF. The CDR3 DNA is TGTGCCAGCAGCTCTCCCGGGACAAGGGATAGAGCCCAGCATTTT.

This clone was counted a few times. V is TRBV11-3 and J is TRBJ1-2; tentative D call: TRBD1 (5 bases). There are 13 residues in the CDR3. Germline CDR1 reads SGHNT; CDR2 reads YENEEA. V dropped 2 bases and J dropped 6 bases, with 10 bases sitting between them. CDR3 region: CASSLRRGNGYTF. In nucleotides, the CDR3 is TGTGCCAGCAGCTTACGGCGGGGCAATGGCTACACCTTC.

The chain carries TRBV4-2 and TRBJ1-2; D unclear. The CDR3 consists of 12 residues. Germline CDR1 is LGHNA and CDR2 is YNFKEQ. The ends were cut back, 4 bases at V and 4 bases at J, with 7 bases in the middle. The CDR3 here is CASSLDTYGYTF. CDR3 DNA: TGTGCCAGCAGCCTCGACACCTATGGCTACACCTTC.